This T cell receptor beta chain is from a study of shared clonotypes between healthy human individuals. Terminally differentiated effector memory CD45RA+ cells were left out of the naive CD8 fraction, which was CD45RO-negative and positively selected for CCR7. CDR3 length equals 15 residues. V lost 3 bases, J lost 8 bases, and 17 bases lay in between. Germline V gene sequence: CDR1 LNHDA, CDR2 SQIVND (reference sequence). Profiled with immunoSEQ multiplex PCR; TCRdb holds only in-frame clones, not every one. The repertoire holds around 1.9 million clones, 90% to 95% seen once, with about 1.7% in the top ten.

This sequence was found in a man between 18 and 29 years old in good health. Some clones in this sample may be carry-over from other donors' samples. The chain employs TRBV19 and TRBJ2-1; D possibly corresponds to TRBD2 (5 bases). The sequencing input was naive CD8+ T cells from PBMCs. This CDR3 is CASSIGLAKVDEQFF. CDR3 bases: TGTGCCAGTAGTATCGGCTTAGCGAAGGTCGATGAGCAGTTCTTC.